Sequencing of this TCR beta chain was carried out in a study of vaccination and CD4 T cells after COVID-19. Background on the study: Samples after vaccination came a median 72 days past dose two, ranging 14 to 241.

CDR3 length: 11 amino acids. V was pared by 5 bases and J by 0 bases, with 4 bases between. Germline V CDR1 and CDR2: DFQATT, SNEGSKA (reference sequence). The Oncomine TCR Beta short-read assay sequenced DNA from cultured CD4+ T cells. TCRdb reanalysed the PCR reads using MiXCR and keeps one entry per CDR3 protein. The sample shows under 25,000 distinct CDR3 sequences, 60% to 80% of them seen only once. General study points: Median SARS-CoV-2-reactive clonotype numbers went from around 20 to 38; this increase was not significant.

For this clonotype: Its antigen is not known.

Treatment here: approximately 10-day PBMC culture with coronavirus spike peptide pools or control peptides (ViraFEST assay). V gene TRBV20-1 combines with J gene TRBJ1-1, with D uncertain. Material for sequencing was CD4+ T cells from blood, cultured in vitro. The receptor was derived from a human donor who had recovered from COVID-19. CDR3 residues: CSASMNTEAFF. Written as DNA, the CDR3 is TGCAGTGCTTCCATGAACACTGAAGCTTTCTTT.